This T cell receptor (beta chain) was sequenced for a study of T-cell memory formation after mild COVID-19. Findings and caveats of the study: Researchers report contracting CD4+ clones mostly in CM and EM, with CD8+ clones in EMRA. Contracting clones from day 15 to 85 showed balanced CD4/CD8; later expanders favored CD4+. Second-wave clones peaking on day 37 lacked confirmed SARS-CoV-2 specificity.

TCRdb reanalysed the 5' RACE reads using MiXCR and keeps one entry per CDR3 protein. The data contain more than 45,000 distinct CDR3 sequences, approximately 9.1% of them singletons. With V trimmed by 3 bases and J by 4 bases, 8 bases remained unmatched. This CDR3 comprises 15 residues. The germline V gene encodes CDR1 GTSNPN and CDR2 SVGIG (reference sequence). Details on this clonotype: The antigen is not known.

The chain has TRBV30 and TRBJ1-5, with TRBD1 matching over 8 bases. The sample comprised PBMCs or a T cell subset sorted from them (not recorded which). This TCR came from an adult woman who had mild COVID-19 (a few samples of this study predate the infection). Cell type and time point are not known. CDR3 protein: CAWSPTGAGNQPQHF. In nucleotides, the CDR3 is TGTGCCTGGAGCCCGACAGGGGCTGGGAATCAGCCCCAGCATTTT.